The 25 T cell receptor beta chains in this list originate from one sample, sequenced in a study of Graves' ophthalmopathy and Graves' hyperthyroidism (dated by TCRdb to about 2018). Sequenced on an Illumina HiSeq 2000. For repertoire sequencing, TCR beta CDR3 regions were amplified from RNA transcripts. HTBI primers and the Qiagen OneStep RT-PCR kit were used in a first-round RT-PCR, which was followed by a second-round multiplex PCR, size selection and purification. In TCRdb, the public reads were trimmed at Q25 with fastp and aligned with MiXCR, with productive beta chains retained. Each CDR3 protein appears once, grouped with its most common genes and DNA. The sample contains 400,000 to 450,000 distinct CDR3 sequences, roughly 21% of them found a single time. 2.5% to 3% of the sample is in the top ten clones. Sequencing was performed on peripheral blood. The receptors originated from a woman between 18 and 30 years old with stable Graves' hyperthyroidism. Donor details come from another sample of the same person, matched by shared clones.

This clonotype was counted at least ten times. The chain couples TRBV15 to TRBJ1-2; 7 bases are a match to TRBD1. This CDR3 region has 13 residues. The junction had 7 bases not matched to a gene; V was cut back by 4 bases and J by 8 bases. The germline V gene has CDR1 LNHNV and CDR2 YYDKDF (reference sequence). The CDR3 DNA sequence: TGTGCCACCAGCACCGGACAGGCTCAGGGCTACACCTTC. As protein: CATSTGQAQGYTF. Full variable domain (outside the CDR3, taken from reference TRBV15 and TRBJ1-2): DAMVIQNPRYQVTQFGKPVTLSCSQTLNHNVMYWYQQKSSQAPKLLFHYYDKDFNNEADTPDNFQSRRPNTSFCFLDIRSPGLGDTAMYLCATSTGQAQGYTFGSGTRLTVV.

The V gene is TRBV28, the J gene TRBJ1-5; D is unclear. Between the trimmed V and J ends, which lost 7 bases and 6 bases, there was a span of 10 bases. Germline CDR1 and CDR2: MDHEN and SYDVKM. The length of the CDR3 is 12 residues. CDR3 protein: CASTTELQPQHF. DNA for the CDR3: TGTGCCAGCACCACAGAACTTCAGCCCCAGCATTTT.

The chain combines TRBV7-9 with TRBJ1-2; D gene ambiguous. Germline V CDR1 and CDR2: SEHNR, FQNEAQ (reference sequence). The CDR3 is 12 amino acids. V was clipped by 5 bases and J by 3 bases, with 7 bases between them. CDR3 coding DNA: TGTGCCAGCAGCCCCGAGGACTATGGCTACACCTTC. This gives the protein CASSPEDYGYTF.

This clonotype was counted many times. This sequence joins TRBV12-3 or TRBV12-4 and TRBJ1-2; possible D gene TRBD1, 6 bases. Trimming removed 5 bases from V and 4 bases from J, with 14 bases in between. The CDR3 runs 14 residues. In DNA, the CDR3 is TGTGCCAGCAGTCTGGGGGGCGGCCGCTATGGCTACACCTTC. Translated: CASSLGGGRYGYTF.

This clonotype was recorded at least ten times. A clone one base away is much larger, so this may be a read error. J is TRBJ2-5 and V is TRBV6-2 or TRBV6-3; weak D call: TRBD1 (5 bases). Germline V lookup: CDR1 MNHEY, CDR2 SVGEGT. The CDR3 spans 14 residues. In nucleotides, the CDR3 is TGTGCCAGCAGTTACGGGGCGGAACAAGAGACCAAGTACTTC. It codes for CASSYGAEQETKYF.

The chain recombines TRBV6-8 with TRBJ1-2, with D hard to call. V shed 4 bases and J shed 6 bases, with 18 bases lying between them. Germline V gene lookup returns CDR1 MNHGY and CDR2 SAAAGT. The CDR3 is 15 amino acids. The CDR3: CASSLGRTGSNGYTF. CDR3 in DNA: TGTGCCAGCAGTTTGGGCAGAACTGGGTCCAATGGCTACACCTTC.

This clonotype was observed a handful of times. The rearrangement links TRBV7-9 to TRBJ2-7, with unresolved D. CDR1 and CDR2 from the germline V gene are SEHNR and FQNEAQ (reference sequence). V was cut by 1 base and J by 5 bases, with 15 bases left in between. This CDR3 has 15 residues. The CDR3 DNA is TGTGCCAGCAGCTTAGGTGACCCAGGCGGCAACGAGCAGTACTTC. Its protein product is CASSLGDPGGNEQYF.

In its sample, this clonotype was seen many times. The CDR3 DNA is TGTGCCAGCAGTACAGGGGGCAGAGCCTACGAGCAGTACTTC. As protein: CASSTGGRAYEQYF. The J gene is TRBJ2-7, the V gene TRBV12-3 or TRBV12-4; 9 bases match TRBD1. V lost 5 bases to trimming and J lost 2 bases; unmatched junction nucleotides: 4. The CDR3 spans 14 residues.

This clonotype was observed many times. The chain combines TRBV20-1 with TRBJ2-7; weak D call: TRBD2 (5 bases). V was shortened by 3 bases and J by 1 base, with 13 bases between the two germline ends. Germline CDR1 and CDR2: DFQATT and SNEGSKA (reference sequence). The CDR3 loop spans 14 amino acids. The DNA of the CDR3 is TGCAGTGCTAGGTCCATTAGAGGGTCCTACGAGCAGTACTTC. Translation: CSARSIRGSYEQYF.

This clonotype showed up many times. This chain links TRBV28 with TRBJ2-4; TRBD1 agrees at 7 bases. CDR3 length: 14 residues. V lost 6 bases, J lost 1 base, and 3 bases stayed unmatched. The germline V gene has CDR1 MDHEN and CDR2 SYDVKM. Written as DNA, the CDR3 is TGTGCCAGCAGGCCGACAGGGGCCAAAAACATTCAGTACTTC. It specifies CASRPTGAKNIQYF.

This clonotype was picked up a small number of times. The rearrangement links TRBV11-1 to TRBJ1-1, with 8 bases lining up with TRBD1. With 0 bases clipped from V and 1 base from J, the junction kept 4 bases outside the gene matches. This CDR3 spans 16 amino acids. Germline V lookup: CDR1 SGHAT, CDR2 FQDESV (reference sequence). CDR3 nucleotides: TGTGCCAGCAGCTTAGCGACAGGGGCCTCGAACACTGAAGCTTTCTTT. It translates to CASSLATGASNTEAFF.

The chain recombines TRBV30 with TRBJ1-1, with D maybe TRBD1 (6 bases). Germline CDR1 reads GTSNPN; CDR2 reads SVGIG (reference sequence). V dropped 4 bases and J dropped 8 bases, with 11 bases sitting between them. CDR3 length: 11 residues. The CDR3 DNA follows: TGTGCCTGGAATTCGGGGGCGGAAGCTTTCTTT. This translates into CAWNSGAEAFF.

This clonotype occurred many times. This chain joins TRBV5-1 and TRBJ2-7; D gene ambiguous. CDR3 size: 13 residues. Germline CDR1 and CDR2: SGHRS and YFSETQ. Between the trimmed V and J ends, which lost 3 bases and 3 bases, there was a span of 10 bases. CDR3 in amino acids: CASSYGPVYEQYF. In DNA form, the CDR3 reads TGCGCCAGCAGCTACGGTCCAGTCTACGAGCAGTACTTC.

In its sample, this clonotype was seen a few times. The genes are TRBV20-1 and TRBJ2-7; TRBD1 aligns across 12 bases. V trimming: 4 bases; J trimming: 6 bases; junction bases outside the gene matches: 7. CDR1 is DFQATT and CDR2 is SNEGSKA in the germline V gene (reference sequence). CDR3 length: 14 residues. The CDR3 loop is CSATGTGGVGEQYF. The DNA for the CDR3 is TGCAGTGCTACCGGGACAGGGGGCGTAGGCGAGCAGTACTTC.

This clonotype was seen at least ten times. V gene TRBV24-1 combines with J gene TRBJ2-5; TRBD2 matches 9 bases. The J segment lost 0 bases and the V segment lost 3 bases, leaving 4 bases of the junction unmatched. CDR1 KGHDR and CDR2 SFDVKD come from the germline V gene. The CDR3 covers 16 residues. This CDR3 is CATSDKAGGDQETQYF. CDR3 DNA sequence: TGTGCCACCAGTGATAAGGCGGGAGGGGACCAAGAGACCCAGTACTTC.

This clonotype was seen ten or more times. CDR3 coding DNA: TGTGCCAGCAGTTACCTAGTTGACGGAGGGAGGACGAGGACTGAAGCTTTCTTT. Translating it yields CASSYLVDGGRTRTEAFF. The rearrangement joins TRBV6-2 or TRBV6-3 to TRBJ1-1, with unresolved D. V was clipped by 2 bases and J by 5 bases, with 24 bases between them. The CDR3 is 18 amino acids. Germline assignment: CDR1 MNHEY and CDR2 SVGEGT.

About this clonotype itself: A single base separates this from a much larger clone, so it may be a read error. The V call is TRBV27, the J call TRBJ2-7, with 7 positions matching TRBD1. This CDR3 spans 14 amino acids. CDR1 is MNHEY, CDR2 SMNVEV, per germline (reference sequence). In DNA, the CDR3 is TGTGCCGGCAGTTTGGGGGACAGTATGTACGAGCAGTACTTC. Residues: CAGSLGDSMYEQYF.

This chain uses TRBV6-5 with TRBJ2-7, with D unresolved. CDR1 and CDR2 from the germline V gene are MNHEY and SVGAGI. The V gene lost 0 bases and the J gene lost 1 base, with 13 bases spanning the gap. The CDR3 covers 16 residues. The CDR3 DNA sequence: TGTGCCAGCAGTTACTCGGTCAAAATATCGTCCTACGAGCAGTACTTC. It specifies CASSYSVKISSYEQYF.

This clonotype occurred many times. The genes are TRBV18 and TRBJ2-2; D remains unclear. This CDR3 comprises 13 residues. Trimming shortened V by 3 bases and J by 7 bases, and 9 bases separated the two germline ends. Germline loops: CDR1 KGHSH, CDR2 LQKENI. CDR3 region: CASSPVKDGELFF. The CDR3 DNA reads TGTGCCAGCTCACCTGTTAAGGACGGGGAGCTGTTTTTT.

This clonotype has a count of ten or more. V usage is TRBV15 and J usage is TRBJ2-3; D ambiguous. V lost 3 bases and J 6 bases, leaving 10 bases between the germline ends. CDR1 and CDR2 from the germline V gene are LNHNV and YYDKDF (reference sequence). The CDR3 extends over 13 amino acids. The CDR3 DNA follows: TGTGCCACCAGCAGGCCAACGCGGGATACGCAGTATTTT. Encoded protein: CATSRPTRDTQYF. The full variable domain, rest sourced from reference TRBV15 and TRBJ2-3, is DAMVIQNPRYQVTQFGKPVTLSCSQTLNHNVMYWYQQKSSQAPKLLFHYYDKDFNNEADTPDNFQSRRPNTSFCFLDIRSPGLGDTAMYLCATSRPTRDTQYFGPGTRLTVL.

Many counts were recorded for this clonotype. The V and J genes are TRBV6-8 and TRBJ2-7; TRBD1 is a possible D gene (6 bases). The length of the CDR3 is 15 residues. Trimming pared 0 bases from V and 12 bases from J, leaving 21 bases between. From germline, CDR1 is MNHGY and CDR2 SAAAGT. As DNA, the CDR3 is TGTGCCAGCAGTTACTCCCCGGGACATGGCCAAAAGGGGTACTTC. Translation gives CASSYSPGHGQKGYF.

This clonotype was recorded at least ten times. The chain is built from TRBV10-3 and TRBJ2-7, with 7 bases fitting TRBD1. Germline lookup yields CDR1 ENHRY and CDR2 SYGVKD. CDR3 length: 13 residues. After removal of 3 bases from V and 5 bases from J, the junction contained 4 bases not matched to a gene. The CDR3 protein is CAISDTGTDEQYF. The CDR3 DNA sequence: TGTGCCATCAGTGATACGGGGACAGACGAGCAGTACTTC.

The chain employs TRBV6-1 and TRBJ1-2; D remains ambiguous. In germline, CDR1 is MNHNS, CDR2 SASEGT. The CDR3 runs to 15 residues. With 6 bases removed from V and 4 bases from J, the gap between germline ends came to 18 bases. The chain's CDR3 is CASRTSPGGTYGYTF. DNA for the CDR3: TGTGCCAGCAGGACCTCGCCGGGAGGTACCTATGGCTACACCTTC.

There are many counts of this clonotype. The CDR3 here is CSAAIGGAGTEAFF. The DNA for the CDR3 is TGCAGTGCTGCGATAGGGGGCGCAGGCACTGAAGCTTTCTTT. The V and J genes are TRBV20-1 and TRBJ1-1; 7 bases fit TRBD1. With V trimmed by 5 bases and J by 4 bases, 10 bases remained unmatched. The germline gives CDR1 DFQATT, CDR2 SNEGSKA (reference sequence). The CDR3 has 14 amino acids.

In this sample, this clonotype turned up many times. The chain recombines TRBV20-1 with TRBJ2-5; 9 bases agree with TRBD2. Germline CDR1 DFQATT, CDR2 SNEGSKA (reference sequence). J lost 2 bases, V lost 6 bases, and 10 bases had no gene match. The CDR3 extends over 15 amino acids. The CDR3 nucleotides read TGCAGTGCCAGGGTGGCGGGAGGGTTTCAAGAGACCCAGTACTTC. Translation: CSARVAGGFQETQYF.